These T cell receptor beta chains were read from a single sample in a study of identical twins. One entry per CDR3 protein results from TCRdb running MiXCR on the 5' RACE reads. The sample comprises some 1,600,000 distinct CDR3 sequences, around 33% of which are singletons, and approximately 0.29% rests with the top ten. What was sequenced was cord blood. These receptors originate from a newborn girl in good health. Both conserved end residues are part of each CDR3. D genes are given only for firm matches. Size values are once, few and many counts, or a class for expanded clones, and some rows have none.

j_gene	abundance	v_gene	d_gene	CDR3aa	CDR3nt
TRBJ1-5	few	TRBV24-1	TRBD1	CATSGPGQELVSINQPQHF	TGTGCCACCAGTGGCCCGGGACAGGAGCTTGTTAGCATTAATCAGCCCCAGCATTTT
TRBJ1-1	.	TRBV20-1	TRBD1	CSAHQGAGTEAFF	TGCAGTGCTCATCAGGGGGCCGGCACTGAAGCTTTCTTT
TRBJ2-1	.	TRBV3-1	TRBD1	CASSQVLDRGHEQFF	TGTGCCAGCAGCCAAGTGCTGGACAGGGGCCATGAGCAGTTCTTC
TRBJ2-7	.	TRBV12-3/TRBV12-4	.	CASSSGPLDEQYF	TGTGCCAGCAGTTCGGGACCACTGGACGAGCAGTACTTC
TRBJ2-1	few	TRBV2	.	CASSEYQPDDEQFF	TGTGCCAGCAGTGAATACCAGCCCGATGATGAGCAGTTCTTC
TRBJ2-7	.	TRBV6-2/TRBV6-3	TRBD2	CASSPAGVSSEQYF	TGTGCCAGCAGTCCAGCGGGGGTGTCGAGCGAGCAGTACTTC
TRBJ2-3	many	TRBV6-2/TRBV6-3	TRBD2	CASSYYRTSGTDTQYF	TGTGCCAGCAGTTACTACAGGACTAGCGGAACAGATACGCAGTATTTT
TRBJ1-2	.	TRBV20-1	.	CSATRQAYGYTF	TGCAGTGCTACCCGCCAGGCATATGGCTACACCTTC
TRBJ2-5	few	TRBV12-3/TRBV12-4	TRBD1	CASSTYGTGGEETQYF	TGTGCCAGCAGTACCTACGGGACAGGGGGTGAGGAGACCCAGTACTTC
TRBJ1-2	few	TRBV6-2/TRBV6-3	TRBD1	CASGNPGTGGGYTF	TGTGCCAGCGGAAACCCAGGGACAGGAGGTGGCTACACCTTC
TRBJ2-1	many	TRBV2	.	CASSEQGSYNEQFF	TGTGCCAGCAGTGAGCAGGGGTCCTACAATGAGCAGTTCTTC
TRBJ1-2	few	TRBV7-9	.	CASSSWGKHTF	TGTGCCAGCAGTTCCTGGGGCAAACACACCTTC
TRBJ1-2	many	TRBV29-1	.	CSVHMDGLYGYTF	TGCAGCGTTCACATGGACGGCCTCTATGGCTACACCTTC
TRBJ1-1	few	TRBV20-1	TRBD1	CSADRDRDTEAFF	TGCAGTGCAGACCGGGACAGGGACACTGAAGCTTTCTTT
TRBJ2-5	few	TRBV27	.	CASSLGGDSHEQYF	TGTGCCAGCAGTTTGGGGGGTGACAGTCATGAGCAGTACTTC
TRBJ2-5	.	TRBV4-2	.	CASSQTNRETQYF	TGTGCCAGCAGCCAAACCAACCGGGAGACCCAGTACTTC
TRBJ2-7	few	TRBV27	.	CASSLTGGGPSYEQYF	TGTGCCAGCAGTTTAACAGGCGGCGGACCCTCCTACGAGCAGTACTTC
TRBJ1-5	many	TRBV12-3/TRBV12-4	TRBD1	CASSRTGANQPQHF	TGTGCCAGCAGTAGGACAGGGGCCAATCAGCCCCAGCATTTT
TRBJ2-7	.	TRBV9	.	CASSVGSDSYEQYF	TGTGCCAGCAGCGTAGGGTCCGACTCCTACGAGCAGTACTTC
TRBJ2-1	.	TRBV12-3/TRBV12-4	.	CASSLRGLGKNEQFF	TGTGCCAGCAGTTTACGTGGTCTAGGAAAAAATGAGCAGTTCTTC
TRBJ1-5	many	TRBV3-1	.	CASSQGRQPQHF	TGTGCCAGCAGCCAGGGCCGTCAGCCCCAGCATTTT
TRBJ2-3	.	TRBV5-1	.	CASSLGMGGTDTQYF	TGCGCCAGCAGCTTAGGTATGGGGGGCACAGATACGCAGTATTTT
TRBJ2-1	few	TRBV20-1	.	CSVVLWGHYNEQFF	TGCAGTGTTGTTTTATGGGGGCATTACAATGAGCAGTTCTTC
TRBJ2-7	few	TRBV28	.	CASTPAFSPYEQYF	TGTGCCAGCACTCCGGCCTTTAGCCCCTACGAGCAGTACTTC
TRBJ1-5	few	TRBV27	.	CVSSWSGNQPQHF	TGTGTCAGCAGTTGGAGCGGCAATCAGCCCCAGCATTTT
TRBJ2-1	.	TRBV2	.	CTSSGLNEQFF	TGTACCAGCAGTGGGCTGAATGAGCAGTTCTTC
TRBJ2-1	.	TRBV11-2	TRBD2	CVSSPNTLAGGSYNEQFF	TGTGTCAGCAGCCCAAACACGCTAGCGGGAGGCTCCTACAATGAGCAGTTCTTC
TRBJ1-2	.	TRBV20-1	.	CGARAHSIANYGYTF	TGCGGTGCTAGAGCCCACAGCATAGCTAACTATGGCTACACCTTC
TRBJ2-4	many	TRBV4-2	TRBD2	CASSQSGAGNIQYF	TGTGCCAGCAGCCAAAGCGGGGCGGGGAACATTCAGTACTTC
TRBJ2-1	.	TRBV5-1	TRBD1	CASSYTGGNYNEQFF	TGCGCCAGCAGCTATACAGGGGGGAACTACAATGAGCAGTTCTTC
TRBJ1-1	.	TRBV29-1	.	CSVETGRGTEAFF	TGCAGCGTTGAAACAGGGCGGGGAACTGAAGCTTTCTTT
TRBJ2-7	few	TRBV7-2	TRBD1	CASSSAGTGHYEQYF	TGTGCCAGCAGCTCCGCCGGGACAGGGCACTACGAGCAGTACTTC
TRBJ1-4	few	TRBV25-1	.	CASSEPGRWNEKLFF	TGTGCCAGCAGCGAACCGGGCCGGTGGAATGAAAAACTGTTTTTT
TRBJ2-3	.	TRBV5-1	TRBD2	CASRSGLAVSSTDTQYF	TGCGCCAGCAGATCGGGACTAGCGGTCTCTAGCACAGATACGCAGTATTTT
TRBJ2-3	.	TRBV24-1	.	CATSDFGGATDTQYF	TGTGCCACCAGTGATTTTGGGGGGGCCACAGATACGCAGTATTTT
TRBJ1-2	.	TRBV7-6	.	CASSFASYGYTF	TGTGCCAGCAGCTTCGCCAGCTATGGCTACACCTTC
TRBJ2-1	few	TRBV20-1	.	CSARDSGSPYNEQFF	TGCAGTGCTAGAGATTCTGGGTCCCCTTACAATGAGCAGTTCTTC
TRBJ1-2	few	TRBV4-2	.	CASSQITSAGINRYGYTF	TGTGCCAGCAGCCAAATAACTAGTGCAGGGATCAACCGGTATGGCTACACCTTC
TRBJ1-6	.	TRBV9	TRBD1	CASSAYPGGYNSPLHF	TGTGCCAGCAGCGCATATCCAGGGGGCTATAATTCACCCCTCCACTTT
TRBJ2-1	.	TRBV20-1	.	CSESGWGSSYNEQFF	TGCAGTGAAAGCGGGTGGGGGAGCTCCTACAATGAGCAGTTCTTC
TRBJ2-1	few	TRBV20-1	TRBD2	CSAALSGGPYNEQFF	TGCAGTGCTGCCCTTAGCGGGGGACCCTACAATGAGCAGTTCTTC
TRBJ2-1	.	TRBV6-1	TRBD2	CASSARGGLDNEQFF	TGTGCCAGCAGTGCTCGGGGGGGCCTGGACAATGAGCAGTTCTTC
TRBJ2-1	many	TRBV10-3	TRBD2	CAISESVSGREDHSYNEQFF	TGTGCCATCAGTGAGTCGGTTTCAGGGCGGGAGGACCACTCCTACAATGAGCAGTTCTTC
TRBJ2-1	.	TRBV6-2/TRBV6-3	.	CASSYSGVREIQFF	TGTGCCAGCAGTTACTCGGGGGTTAGGGAGATACAGTTCTTC
TRBJ2-7	.	TRBV7-9	.	CASSLGYLFYNEQYF	TGTGCCAGCAGCCTCGGCTACCTTTTTTACAATGAGCAGTACTTC
TRBJ1-1	.	TRBV20-1	.	CSARVEGMNTEAFF	TGCAGTGCTAGAGTGGAAGGAATGAACACTGAAGCTTTCTTT
TRBJ1-5	.	TRBV10-3	.	CAISQGSGQPQHF	TGTGCCATCAGTCAGGGTAGTGGCCAGCCCCAGCATTTT
TRBJ2-3	few	TRBV28	TRBD2	CASSFMAGGTWADTQYF	TGTGCCAGCAGTTTTATGGCGGGAGGAACCTGGGCAGATACGCAGTATTTT
TRBJ1-2	few	TRBV4-1	.	CASSQDREGNYGYTF	TGCGCCAGCAGCCAAGACCGCGAGGGGAACTATGGCTACACCTTC
TRBJ1-2	.	TRBV18	.	CASSPFSMAGVSNYGYTF	TGTGCCAGCTCACCATTCTCTATGGCAGGAGTTTCTAACTATGGCTACACCTTC
TRBJ2-7	few	TRBV20-1	TRBD2	CSASGLRLAPSYEQYF	TGCAGTGCTAGCGGGCTGAGACTAGCGCCATCCTACGAGCAGTACTTC
TRBJ1-5	.	TRBV18	TRBD1	CASSPTGQGAGTQHF	TGTGCCAGCTCACCAACGGGACAGGGGGCCGGGACCCAGCATTTT
TRBJ2-1	few	TRBV27	.	CASSLFMAGLPSYNEQFF	TGTGCCAGCAGTTTATTTATGGCTGGGTTGCCCTCCTACAATGAGCAGTTCTTC
TRBJ2-3	.	TRBV2	.	CARRAGSTDTQYF	TGTGCCCGAAGGGCAGGGAGCACAGATACGCAGTATTTT
TRBJ2-3	.	TRBV12-3/TRBV12-4	.	CASSLRRLTTDAQYF	TGTGCCAGCAGTTTGAGGCGACTAACCACAGATGCGCAGTATTTT